The 28 T cell receptor beta chains listed next were all sequenced from one sample in a study of PD-L1 blockade in urothelial cancer. Time point noted: pretreatment peripheral blood. Using immunoSEQ multiplex PCR, the repertoire was profiled, and TCRdb retains in-frame clones only, with some absent. Seen here are tens of thousands of clones, 80% observed once, and the top ten hold 16%. Sequencing used PBMCs, obtained around atezolizumab (anti-PD-L1) treatment. The receptors come from a man aged 60-69 years with urothelial cancer.

The chain links TRBV5-1 to TRBJ2-5; D not certain. CDR1 is SGHRS, CDR2 YFSETQ, per germline. Trimming took off 5 bases at V and 1 base at J, with 9 bases between the two ends. The CDR3 has 13 residues. Here the CDR3 DNA reads TGCGCCAGCAGACCGAGTACCCAAGAGACCCAGTACTTC. Translated: CASRPSTQETQYF.

The rearrangement uses TRBV5-1 and TRBJ1-1; maybe TRBD1 (6 bases). Germline V gene lookup returns CDR1 SGHRS and CDR2 YFSETQ. The CDR3 runs 16 residues. V lost 9 bases, J lost 1 base, and 22 bases lay in between. The CDR3 bases are TGCGCCACCGCACCGGGGGGGCGGGAGAAGAACACTGAAGCTTTCTTT. Encoded protein: CATAPGGREKNTEAFF.

V gene TRBV6-6 combines with J gene TRBJ2-7, with a weak D call TRBD2 (5 bases). V lost 6 bases and J lost 6, with 15 bases in between. CDR3 size: 13 residues. Per the germline V gene, CDR1 is MNHNY and CDR2 is SVGAGI (reference sequence). The CDR3 sequence: CASRTRALVEQYF. CDR3 DNA sequence: TGTGCCAGCAGAACGAGGGCTCTCGTCGAGCAGTACTTC.

V usage is TRBV21-1 and J usage is TRBJ2-7; the table names TRBD2, a call not compared with the DNA. TRBV21-1 is annotated as a pseudogene. This CDR3 comprises 13 residues. As DNA, the CDR3 is TGTGCCAGCAGCAAAAAAAGGAGCTACGAGCAGTACTTC. This gives the protein CASSKKRSYEQYF.

The V call is TRBV29-1, the J call TRBJ1-2; no reliable D call. V gave up 3 bases and J gave up 6 bases, with 11 bases separating them. There are 12 residues in the CDR3. The germline V gene has CDR1 SQVTM and CDR2 ANQGSEA. The CDR3 nucleotides are TGCAGCGTTGACAGCGGGTCAGATGGCTACACCTTC. This translates into CSVDSGSDGYTF.

The chain links TRBV6-5 to TRBJ2-7; tentative D call: TRBD1 (6 bases). This CDR3 has 14 amino acids. V was trimmed by 5 bases and J by 4 bases, leaving 15 bases between them. Looked up from germline, CDR1 is MNHEY and CDR2 is SVGAGI. The CDR3 reads CASSLQDRGYEQYF. The CDR3 DNA reads TGTGCCAGCAGTCTTCAGGACAGAGGGTACGAGCAGTACTTC.

The table lists this clone with many counts. The V call is TRBV7-8, the J call TRBJ1-5; 10 bases match TRBD1. Germline V lookup: CDR1 SGHVS, CDR2 FQNEAQ. The CDR3 runs 17 residues. V dropped 6 bases and J dropped 0; count of bases not matched to a gene: 8. The DNA for the CDR3 is TGTGCCAGCAGTAGGGGACAGGGGCCCAATAGCAATCAGCCCCAGCATTTT. It is translated as CASSRGQGPNSNQPQHF.

V usage is TRBV18 and J usage is TRBJ2-6, with D possibly TRBD1 on 5 matching bases. CDR1 and CDR2 (germline): KGHSH, LQKENI. The CDR3 has 15 residues. The V gene lost 4 bases and the J gene lost 0 bases, with 7 bases spanning the gap. CDR3 nucleotide sequence: TGTGCCAGCTCACTTCAGGGCTCTGGGGCCAACGTCCTGACTTTC. Encoded protein: CASSLQGSGANVLTF.

This clone was recorded once. The chain is built from TRBV5-1 and TRBJ2-3; 8 nucleotides align to TRBD2. V trimming: 1 base; J trimming: 4 bases; junction bases outside the gene matches: 5. From germline, CDR1 is SGHRS and CDR2 YFSETQ. The CDR3 has 15 residues. CDR3 in amino acids: CASSLTGGHSDTQYF. The DNA of the CDR3 is TGCGCCAGCAGCTTGACGGGGGGGCACTCAGATACGCAGTATTTT.

The rearrangement uses TRBV18 and TRBJ1-1; weak D call: TRBD1 (6 bases). V lost 1 base to trimming and J lost 3 bases, with 15 bases between them. The germline V gene encodes CDR1 KGHSH and CDR2 LQKENI. The CDR3 is 16 amino acids. The CDR3 loop is CASSPLERGSHTEAFF. CDR3 nucleotides: TGTGCCAGCTCACCACTGGAGAGGGGGTCCCACACTGAAGCTTTCTTT.

Only a few counts were recorded for this clone. The chain is built from TRBV7-9 and TRBJ1-5; a possible D gene is TRBD1 (6 bases). Germline CDR1 SEHNR, CDR2 FQNEAQ (reference sequence). V lost 1 base, J lost 5 bases, and 9 bases lay in between. The CDR3 is 14 residues long. The CDR3 sequence: CASSLGAGDQPQHF. The CDR3, as DNA: TGTGCCAGCAGCTTAGGGGCAGGGGATCAGCCCCAGCATTTT. Full variable domain (rest looked up from reference TRBV7-9 and TRBJ1-5): DTGVSQNPRHKITKRGQNVTFRCDPISEHNRLYWYRQTLGQGPEFLTYFQNEAQLEKSRLLSDRFSAERPKGSFSTLEIQRTEQGDSAMYLCASSLGAGDQPQHFGDGTRLSIL.

This sequence joins TRBV5-6 and TRBJ1-1; D gene uncertain. From germline, CDR1 is SGHDT and CDR2 YYEEEE. V dropped 9 bases and J dropped 1 base, with 16 bases sitting between them. The CDR3 contains 14 residues. As DNA, the CDR3 is TGTGCCACCCAGCTTAGCCGTTGGAACACTGAAGCTTTCTTT. Its protein is CATQLSRWNTEAFF.

There are a few counts of this clone. The CDR3 nucleotides read TGTGCCAGCACTACGGGAGCTAACTATGGCTACACCTTC. Translation: CASTTGANYGYTF. The chain carries TRBV28 and TRBJ1-2, with D unclear. V lost 7 bases, J lost 0 bases, and 9 bases lay in between. This CDR3 is 13 amino acids long. CDR1 MDHEN and CDR2 SYDVKM come from the germline V gene.

The genes are TRBV6-1 and TRBJ2-7, with TRBD1 identical over 7 bases. The germline CDR1 and CDR2 sequences are MNHNS and SASEGT. The CDR3 loop spans 14 amino acids. J was trimmed by 2 bases and V by 4 bases; bases with no gene match: 5. CDR3 nucleotides: TGTGCCAGCAGTGCCCGGGACAGCACCTACGAGCAGTACTTC. Protein sequence: CASSARDSTYEQYF.

The V gene is TRBV5-1, the J gene TRBJ1-1; 11 nucleotides line up with TRBD1. The V segment lost 1 base and the J segment 3 bases; nucleotides outside the gene matches: 2. The CDR3 has 15 residues. Germline assignment: CDR1 SGHRS and CDR2 YFSETQ. For the CDR3, the DNA is TGCGCCAGCAGCTTGAGGACAGGGGGCCACACTGAAGCTTTCTTT. As protein: CASSLRTGGHTEAFF.

The V call is TRBV5-1, the J call TRBJ1-1; D gene unclear. V was cut by 1 base and J by 1 base, with 8 bases left in between. Germline V gene lookup returns CDR1 SGHRS and CDR2 YFSETQ. The CDR3 sequence is 14 residues long. This CDR3 reads CASSLNAENTEAFF. In DNA, the CDR3 is TGCGCCAGCAGCTTGAATGCGGAGAACACTGAAGCTTTCTTT.

V usage is TRBV5-1 and J usage is TRBJ2-6; D perhaps matches TRBD1 (5 bases). Trimming took off 6 bases at V and 1 base at J, with 14 bases between the two ends. Per germline, CDR1 SGHRS and CDR2 YFSETQ. The CDR3 extends over 16 amino acids. DNA of the CDR3: TGCGCCAGCAACCCCGGGCAGGGTTCTGGGGCCAACGTCCTGACTTTC. Translating gives CASNPGQGSGANVLTF.

Here the CDR3 DNA reads TGTGCCAGCAGTTTGGGACTAGCGGGGGATGAGCAGTTCTTC. This encodes CASSLGLAGDEQFF. This chain uses TRBV27 with TRBJ2-1; 14 nucleotides line up with TRBD2. Trimming took 3 bases from V and 8 from J; bases not matched to a gene: 0. Germline CDR1 reads MNHEY; CDR2 reads SMNVEV (reference sequence). The CDR3 loop spans 14 amino acids.

The chain employs TRBV5-4 and TRBJ2-3; TRBD2 matches 7 bases. The CDR3 is 15 amino acids. V trimming: 1 base; J trimming: 2 bases; junction bases outside the gene matches: 4. Germline V lookup: CDR1 SGHNT, CDR2 YYREEE (reference sequence). The CDR3 spells CASSLTSGDTDTQYF. For the CDR3, the DNA is TGTGCCAGCAGCTTGACCAGCGGGGACACAGATACGCAGTATTTT.

This clone has a single count. The V and J genes are TRBV27 and TRBJ2-3; 7 bases align to TRBD1. Losses at the gene ends were 5 bases for V and 2 bases for J; bases not matched to a gene: 7. In germline, CDR1 is MNHEY, CDR2 SMNVEV (reference sequence). CDR3 length equals 15 residues. CDR3 in amino acids: CASSTRQGVTDTQYF. The CDR3 DNA reads as TGTGCCAGCAGTACAAGGCAGGGGGTCACAGATACGCAGTATTTT.

The V call is TRBV18, the J call TRBJ1-1; 8 nucleotides line up with TRBD1. Germline V gene data show CDR1 as KGHSH and CDR2 as LQKENI. V lost 3 bases, J lost 2 bases, and 5 bases stayed unmatched. This CDR3 contains 15 residues. The CDR3 DNA is TGTGCCAGCTCACCGACAGGGGATCCCAACACTGAAGCTTTCTTT. Translating it yields CASSPTGDPNTEAFF.

The chain joins TRBV4-1 to TRBJ2-1; TRBD2 is a possible D gene (5 bases). The germline CDR1 and CDR2 sequences are MGHRA and YSYEKL. The V gene lost 0 bases and the J gene lost 7 bases, with 16 bases spanning the gap. There are 16 residues in the CDR3. CDR3 in amino acids: CASSQDQDGNWNEQFF. The CDR3 DNA follows: TGCGCCAGCAGCCAAGATCAGGACGGGAACTGGAATGAGCAGTTCTTC.

The chain recombines TRBV28 with TRBJ1-2; 8 bases are shared with TRBD1. With 7 bases clipped from V and 2 bases from J, the junction kept 3 bases outside the gene matches. CDR3 length: 13 residues. Germline values: CDR1 MDHEN, CDR2 SYDVKM. CDR3 in amino acids: CASTWTGNYGYTF. CDR3 sequence (DNA): TGTGCCAGCACCTGGACAGGGAACTATGGCTACACCTTC.

The rearrangement joins TRBV7-9 to TRBJ2-7; D is perhaps TRBD1 (6 bases). Germline CDR1 is SEHNR and CDR2 is FQNEAQ (reference sequence). V dropped 1 base and J dropped 6 bases, with 13 bases sitting between them. This CDR3 is 14 amino acids long. The chain's CDR3 is CASSLDGTGSEQYF. The CDR3 DNA follows: TGTGCCAGCAGCTTAGATGGTACAGGGTCCGAGCAGTACTTC.

Points on this clone: At one of its ends the junction is not consistent with the germline gene, which may arise from a read error. This chain links TRBV28 with TRBJ1-1; D gene unclear. Germline loops: CDR1 MDHEN, CDR2 SYDVKM. The CDR3 runs to 11 residues. Written as DNA, the CDR3 is TGTGCCAGCAGTTTCAACCTCTTGCTAGTCTTT. The encoded protein is CASSFNLLLVF.

The rearrangement joins TRBV5-5 to TRBJ2-3; D possibly corresponds to TRBD2 (5 bases). V was pared by 0 bases and J by 4 bases, with 15 bases between. From germline, CDR1 is SGHKS and CDR2 YYEKEE (reference sequence). This CDR3 contains 16 residues. DNA of the CDR3: TGTGCCAGCAGCTTGGTGGGGAGTCCCTTTCCAGATACGCAGTATTTT. It specifies CASSLVGSPFPDTQYF.

CDR3 in amino acids: CASSLTTSGGRSTDTQYF. The CDR3 bases are TGTGCCAGCAGCCTAACGACTAGCGGGGGGCGGTCCACAGATACGCAGTATTTT. V usage is TRBV9 and J usage is TRBJ2-3, with TRBD2 matching 13 bases. Unmatched junction bases numbered 10, after V lost 4 bases and J lost 2 bases. Germline values: CDR1 SGDLS, CDR2 YYNGEE. The CDR3 covers 18 residues. Full variable domain (outside the CDR3, taken from reference TRBV9 and TRBJ2-3): DSGVTQTPKHLITATGQRVTLRCSPRSGDLSVYWYQQSLDQGLQFLIQYYNGEERAKGNILERFSAQQFPDLHSELNLSSLELGDSALYFCASSLTTSGGRSTDTQYFGPGTRLTVL.

The chain combines TRBV11-2 with TRBJ2-3; TRBD2 is a possible D gene (6 bases). Trimming took off 7 bases at V and 0 bases at J, with 14 bases between the two ends. This CDR3 region has 15 residues. The germline V gene encodes CDR1 SGHAT and CDR2 FQNNGV. The DNA of the CDR3 is TGTGCCAGCACCTACTTGGGGGGTAGCACAGATACGCAGTATTTT. This encodes CASTYLGGSTDTQYF.